This T cell receptor beta chain was captured by sequencing in a study of human T cells and chemical hapten exposure. As for time point: patch test 2, 6 weeks after DPC sensitization. Sample treatment: therapeutic diphenylcyclopropenone sensitization with weekly scalp DPC. Blood sampling preceded each patch test application. The study drew its donors from alopecia patients who were 18 to 70 years old and suitable for DPC. TCRdb re-called the RACE reads through MiXCR, storing one row per CDR3 protein. The sample contains more than 85,000 distinct CDR3 sequences, roughly 10% of which appear only once. This TCR was recovered from a woman aged 40 to 50 with alopecia areata. Some clones in this sample may be carry-over from other donors' samples. The source was whole blood, collected in connection with sensitization to the hapten diphenylcyclopropenone (DPC).

This chain's CDR3 is CSATRGSGNTIYF. CDR3 DNA sequence: TGCAGTGCTACTAGGGGGTCTGGAAACACCATATATTTT. The chain recombines TRBV20-1 with TRBJ1-3, with D perhaps TRBD1 (6 bases). The CDR3 runs 13 residues. The V gene lost 4 bases and the J gene lost 1 base, with 8 bases spanning the gap. Germline CDR1 DFQATT, CDR2 SNEGSKA (reference sequence).